This T cell receptor beta chain was identified in a study of blood T cells in healthy people across ages. This clonotype was seen a few times. Per germline, CDR1 SGDLS and CDR2 YYNGEE. The junction had 5 bases not matched to a gene; V was cut back by 3 bases and J by 0 bases. The CDR3 has 18 residues. A second PCR of 7 to 11 cycles used a sample-barcoded 5' primer and a J-beta primer mix. A single record per CDR3 protein comes from TCRdb applying MiXCR to the 5' RACE reads. The data hold 550,000 to 700,000 distinct CDR3 sequences, with 25% to 30% observed a single time. This sequence originates from a woman in her 70s in good health. The sample comprised blood. The chain carries TRBV9 and TRBJ2-3; 15 bases align to TRBD2. CDR3 residues: CASSDGTSGGLSTDTQYF. In DNA, the CDR3 is TGTGCCAGCAGCGACGGGACTAGCGGGGGGCTAAGCACAGATACGCAGTATTTT.